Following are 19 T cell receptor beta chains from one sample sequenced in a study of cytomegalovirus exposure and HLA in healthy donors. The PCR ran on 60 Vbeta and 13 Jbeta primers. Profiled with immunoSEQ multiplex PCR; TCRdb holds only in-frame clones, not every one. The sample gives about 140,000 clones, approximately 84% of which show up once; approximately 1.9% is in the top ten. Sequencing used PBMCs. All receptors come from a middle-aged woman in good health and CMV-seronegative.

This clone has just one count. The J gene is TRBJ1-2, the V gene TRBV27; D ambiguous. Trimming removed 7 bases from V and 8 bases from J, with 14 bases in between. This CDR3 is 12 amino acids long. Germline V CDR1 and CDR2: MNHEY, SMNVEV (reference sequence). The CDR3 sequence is CASNSGGLGYTF. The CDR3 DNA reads TGTGCCAGCAATAGCGGAGGTCTGGGCTACACCTTC.

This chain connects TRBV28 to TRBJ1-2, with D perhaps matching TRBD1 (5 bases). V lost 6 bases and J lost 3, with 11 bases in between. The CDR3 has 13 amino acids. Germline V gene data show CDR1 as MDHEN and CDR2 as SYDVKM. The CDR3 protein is CASSTPGDYGYTF. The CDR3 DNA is TGTGCCAGCAGCACTCCGGGGGACTATGGCTACACCTTC.

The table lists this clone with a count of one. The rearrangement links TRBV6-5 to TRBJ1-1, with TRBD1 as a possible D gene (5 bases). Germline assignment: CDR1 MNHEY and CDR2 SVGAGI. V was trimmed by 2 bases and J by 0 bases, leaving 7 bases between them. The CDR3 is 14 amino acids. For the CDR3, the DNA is TGTGCCAGCAGTTACGACAGTTTGAACACTGAAGCTTTCTTT. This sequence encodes CASSYDSLNTEAFF.

The CDR3 protein is CASSLTPRGRTGELFF. The CDR3 nucleotides are TGTGCCAGCAGCTTGACCCCTCGGGGGAGGACCGGGGAGCTGTTTTTT. The rearrangement uses TRBV7-2 and TRBJ2-2; D perhaps matches TRBD2 (6 bases). Per the germline V gene, CDR1 is SGHTA and CDR2 is FQGNSA. Trimming cost V 3 bases and J 5 bases, with 16 bases left between them. The CDR3 length is 16 residues.

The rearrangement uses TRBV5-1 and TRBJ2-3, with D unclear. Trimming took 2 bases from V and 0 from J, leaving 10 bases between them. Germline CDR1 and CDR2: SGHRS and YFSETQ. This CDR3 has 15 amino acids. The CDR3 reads CASSLGQTSTDTQYF. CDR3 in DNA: TGCGCCAGCAGCTTAGGTCAGACTAGCACAGATACGCAGTATTTT.

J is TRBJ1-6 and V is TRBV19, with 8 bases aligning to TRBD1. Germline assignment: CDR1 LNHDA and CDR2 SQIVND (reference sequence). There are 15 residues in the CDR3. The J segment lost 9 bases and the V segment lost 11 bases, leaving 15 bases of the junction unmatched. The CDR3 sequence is CACTNRQGIASPLHF. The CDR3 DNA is TGTGCCTGTACGAACCGACAGGGGATCGCTTCACCCCTCCACTTT.

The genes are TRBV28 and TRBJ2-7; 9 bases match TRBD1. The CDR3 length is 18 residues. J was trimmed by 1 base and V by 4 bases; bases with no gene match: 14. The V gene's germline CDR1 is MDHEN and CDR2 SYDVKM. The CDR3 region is CASSSITNNRGQSYEQYF. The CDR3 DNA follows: TGTGCCAGCAGTTCAATTACTAACAACAGGGGGCAATCCTACGAGCAGTACTTC.

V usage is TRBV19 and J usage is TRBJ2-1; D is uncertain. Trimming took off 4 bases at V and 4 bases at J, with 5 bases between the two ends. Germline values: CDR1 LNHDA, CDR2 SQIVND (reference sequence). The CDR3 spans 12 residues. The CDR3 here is CASSTGYNEQFF. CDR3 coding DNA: TGTGCCAGTAGTACCGGGTACAATGAGCAGTTCTTC.

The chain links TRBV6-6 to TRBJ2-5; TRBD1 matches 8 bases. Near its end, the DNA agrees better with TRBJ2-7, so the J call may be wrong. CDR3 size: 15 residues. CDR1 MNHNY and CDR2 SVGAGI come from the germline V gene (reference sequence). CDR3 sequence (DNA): TGTGCCAGCAGTTATTCAAATGGACAGGGCCACGAGCAGTACTTC. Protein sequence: CASSYSNGQGHEQYF.

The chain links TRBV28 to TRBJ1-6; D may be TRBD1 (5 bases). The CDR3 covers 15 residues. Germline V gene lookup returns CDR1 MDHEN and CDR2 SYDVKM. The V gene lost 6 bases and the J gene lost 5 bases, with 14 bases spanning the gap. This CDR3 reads CASRSSDTHNSPLHF. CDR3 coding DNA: TGTGCCAGCAGATCCTCGGACACCCATAATTCACCCCTCCACTTT.

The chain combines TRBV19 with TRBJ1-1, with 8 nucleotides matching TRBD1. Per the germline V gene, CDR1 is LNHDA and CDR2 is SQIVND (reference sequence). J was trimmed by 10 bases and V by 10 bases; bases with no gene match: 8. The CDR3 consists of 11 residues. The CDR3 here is CATWTGYVAFF. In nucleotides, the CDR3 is TGTGCCACATGGACAGGGTACGTAGCTTTCTTT.

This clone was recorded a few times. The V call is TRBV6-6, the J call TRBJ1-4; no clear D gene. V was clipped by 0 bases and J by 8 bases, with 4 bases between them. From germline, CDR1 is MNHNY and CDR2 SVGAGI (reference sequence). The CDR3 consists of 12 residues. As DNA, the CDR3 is TGTGCCAGCAGTTACTCACGGGAAAAACTGTTTTTT. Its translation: CASSYSREKLFF.

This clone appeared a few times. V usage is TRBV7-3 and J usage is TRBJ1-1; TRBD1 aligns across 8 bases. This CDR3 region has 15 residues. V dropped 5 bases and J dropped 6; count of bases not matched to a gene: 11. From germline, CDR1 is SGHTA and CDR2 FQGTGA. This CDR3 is CASSPTGGRDSEAFF. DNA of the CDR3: TGTGCCAGCAGCCCCACAGGGGGTCGGGATTCTGAAGCTTTCTTT.

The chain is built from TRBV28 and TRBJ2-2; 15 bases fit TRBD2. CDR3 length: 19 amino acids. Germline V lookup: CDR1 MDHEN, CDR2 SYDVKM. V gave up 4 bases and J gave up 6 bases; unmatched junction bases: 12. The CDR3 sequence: CASSSPGLAGGPKAGELFF. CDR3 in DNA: TGTGCCAGCAGTTCCCCAGGACTAGCGGGAGGGCCGAAAGCCGGGGAGCTGTTTTTT.

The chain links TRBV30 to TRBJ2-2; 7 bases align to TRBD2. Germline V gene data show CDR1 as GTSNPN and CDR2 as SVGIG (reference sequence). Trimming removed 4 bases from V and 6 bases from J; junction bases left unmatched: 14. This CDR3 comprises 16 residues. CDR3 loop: CAWIRGRGRVPGELFF. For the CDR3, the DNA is TGTGCCTGGATCCGAGGCCGTGGGAGGGTCCCCGGGGAGCTGTTTTTT.

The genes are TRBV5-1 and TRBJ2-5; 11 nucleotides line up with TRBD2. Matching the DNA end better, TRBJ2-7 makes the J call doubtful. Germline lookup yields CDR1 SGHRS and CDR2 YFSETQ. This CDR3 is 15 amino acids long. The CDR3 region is CASSFTSGSTYEQYF. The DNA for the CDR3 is TGCGCCAGCAGCTTTACTAGCGGGAGTACGTACGAGCAGTACTTC.

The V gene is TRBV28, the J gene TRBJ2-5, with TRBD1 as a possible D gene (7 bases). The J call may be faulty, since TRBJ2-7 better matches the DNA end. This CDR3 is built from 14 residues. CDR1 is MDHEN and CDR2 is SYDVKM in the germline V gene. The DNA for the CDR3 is TGTGCCAGCGGCACGCAGGGGGGTGGCTACGAGCAGTACTTC. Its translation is CASGTQGGGYEQYF.

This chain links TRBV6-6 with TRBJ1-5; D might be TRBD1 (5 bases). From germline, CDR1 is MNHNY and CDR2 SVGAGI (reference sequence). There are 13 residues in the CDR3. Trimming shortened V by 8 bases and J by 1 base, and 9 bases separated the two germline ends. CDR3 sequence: CASGGGSNQPQHF. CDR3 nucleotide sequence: TGTGCCAGCGGTGGGGGGAGCAATCAGCCCCAGCATTTT.

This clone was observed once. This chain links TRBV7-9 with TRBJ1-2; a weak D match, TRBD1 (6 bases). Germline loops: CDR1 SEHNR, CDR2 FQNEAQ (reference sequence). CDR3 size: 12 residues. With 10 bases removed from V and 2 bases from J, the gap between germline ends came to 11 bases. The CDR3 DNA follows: TGTGCCAACGAGAGGGGGAACTATGGCTACACCTTC. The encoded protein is CANERGNYGYTF.